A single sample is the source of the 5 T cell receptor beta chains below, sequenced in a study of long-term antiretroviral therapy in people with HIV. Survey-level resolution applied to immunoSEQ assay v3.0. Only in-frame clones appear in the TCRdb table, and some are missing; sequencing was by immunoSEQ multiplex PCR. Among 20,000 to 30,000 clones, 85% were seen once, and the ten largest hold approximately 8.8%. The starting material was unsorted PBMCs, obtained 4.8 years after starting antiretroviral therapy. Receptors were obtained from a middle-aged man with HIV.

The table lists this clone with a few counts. CDR3 sequence reads: CASRSDGANTEAFF. CDR3 bases: TGTGCCAGTAGATCCGACGGGGCGAACACTGAAGCTTTCTTT. The rearrangement uses TRBV19 and TRBJ1-1; perhaps TRBD1 as D (5 bases). The germline CDR1 and CDR2 sequences are LNHDA and SQIVND (reference sequence). The ends were cut back, 6 bases at V and 1 base at J, with 12 bases in the middle. The CDR3 is made up of 14 amino acids. The full variable domain, its missing parts supplied by reference TRBV19 and TRBJ1-1, is DGGITQSPKYLFRKEGQNVTLSCEQNLNHDAMYWYRQDPGQGLRLIYYSQIVNDFQKGDIAEGYSVSREKKESFPLTVTSAQKNPTAFYLCASRSDGANTEAFFGQGTRLTVV.

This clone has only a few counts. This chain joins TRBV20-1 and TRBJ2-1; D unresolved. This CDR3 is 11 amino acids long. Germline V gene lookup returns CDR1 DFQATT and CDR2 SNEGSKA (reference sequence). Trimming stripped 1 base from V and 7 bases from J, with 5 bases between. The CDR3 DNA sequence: TGCAGTGCTAGAGTCCAGAATGAGCAGTTCTTC. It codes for CSARVQNEQFF.

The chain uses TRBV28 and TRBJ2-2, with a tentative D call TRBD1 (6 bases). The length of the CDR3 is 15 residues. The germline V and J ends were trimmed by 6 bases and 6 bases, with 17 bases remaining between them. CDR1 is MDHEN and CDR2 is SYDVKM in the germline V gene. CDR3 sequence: CASSSDRRAPGELFF. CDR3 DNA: TGTGCCAGCAGCTCAGACAGGCGGGCCCCCGGGGAGCTGTTTTTT.

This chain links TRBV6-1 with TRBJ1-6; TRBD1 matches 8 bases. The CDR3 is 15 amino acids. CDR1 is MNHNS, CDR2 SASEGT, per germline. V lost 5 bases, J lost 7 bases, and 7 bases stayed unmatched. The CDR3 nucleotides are TGTGCCAGCAGTCCCCCCCAGGGGGCGAATTCACCCCTCCACTTT. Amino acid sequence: CASSPPQGANSPLHF.

CDR3 DNA sequence: TGTGCCAGCAGCTTGGCAGGACTAGCGGGTATAAAGGGCCCCTACGAGCAGTACTTC. It translates to CASSLAGLAGIKGPYEQYF. V is TRBV5-8 and J is TRBJ2-7, with 11 bases that match TRBD2. Germline values: CDR1 SGHTS, CDR2 YDEGEE. After removal of 0 bases from V and 2 bases from J, the junction contained 13 bases not matched to a gene. This CDR3 spans 19 amino acids.